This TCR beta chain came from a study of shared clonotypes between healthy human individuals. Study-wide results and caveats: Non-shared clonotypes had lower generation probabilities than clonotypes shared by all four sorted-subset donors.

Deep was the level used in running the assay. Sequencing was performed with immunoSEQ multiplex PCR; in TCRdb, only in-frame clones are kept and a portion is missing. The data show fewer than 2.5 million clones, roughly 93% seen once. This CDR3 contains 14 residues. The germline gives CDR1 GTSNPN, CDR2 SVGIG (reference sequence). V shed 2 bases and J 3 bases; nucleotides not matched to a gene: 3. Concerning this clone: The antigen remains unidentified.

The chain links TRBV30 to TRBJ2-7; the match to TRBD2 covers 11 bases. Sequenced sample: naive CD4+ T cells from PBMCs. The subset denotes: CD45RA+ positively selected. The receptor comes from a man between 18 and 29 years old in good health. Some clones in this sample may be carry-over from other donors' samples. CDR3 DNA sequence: TGTGCCTGGAGTTTGACTAGCGGGATCTACGAGCAGTACTTC. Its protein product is CAWSLTSGIYEQYF.